This T cell receptor (beta chain) was documented in a study of read filtering for tumor transcriptome and immune sequencing. The CDR3 length is 12 residues. The V gene's germline CDR1 is LNHDA and CDR2 SQIVND (reference sequence). V was pared by 8 bases and J by 1 base, with 8 bases between. The sample holds many counts of this clonotype. The library was built from around 400 ng RNA with molecular barcoded adaptors for alpha/delta and beta/gamma chains. MiXCR, run by TCRdb on the reads, gives a single entry per CDR3 protein. The sample holds about 50,000 distinct CDR3 sequences; less than 20% are singletons and the top ten take approximately 15%.

Material for sequencing was a population of CD138-negative cells sorted from bone marrow. The chain couples TRBV19 to TRBJ1-2; D is unresolved. The TCR was taken from a donor aged 40 or older with multiple myeloma. This CDR3 is CASSDVNYGYTF. The CDR3 DNA follows: TGTGCCAGTTCAGACGTTAACTATGGCTACACCTTC.